Each of the 21 T cell receptor beta chains below was sequenced from the same sample in a study of T cell responses to AZD1222 COVID-19 vaccine. Only in-frame clones appear in the TCRdb table, and some are missing; sequencing was by immunoSEQ multiplex PCR. The sample consists of 120,000 or so clones, around 82% of them appearing once. The material was peripheral blood, obtained on day 0 of AZD1222 vaccination. The receptors stem from an adult in good health.

V gene TRBV28 combines with J gene TRBJ2-3; a possible D gene is TRBD2 (7 bases). V was cut by 7 bases and J by 6 bases, with 20 bases left in between. The germline V gene has CDR1 MDHEN and CDR2 SYDVKM. This CDR3 region has 15 residues. The CDR3 protein is CASIKWGGAVDTQYF. CDR3 sequence (DNA): TGTGCCAGCATCAAATGGGGGGGGGCCGTGGATACGCAGTATTTT.

The rearrangement uses TRBV4-1 and TRBJ2-2, with D uncertain. V lost 0 bases and J lost 0, with 11 bases in between. Germline lookup yields CDR1 MGHRA and CDR2 YSYEKL. The CDR3 covers 17 residues. The CDR3 loop is CASSQDGPSTNTGELFF. The CDR3 coding sequence is TGCGCCAGCAGCCAAGATGGGCCATCAACGAACACCGGGGAGCTGTTTTTT.

The chain recombines TRBV6-2 or TRBV6-3 with TRBJ2-7; the D gene could be TRBD1 or TRBD2 (5 bases each). Looked up from germline, CDR1 is MNHEY and CDR2 is SVGEGT. Trimming removed 6 bases at V and 2 bases at J, with 11 bases between. This CDR3 has 13 amino acids. This CDR3 is CASSNVGAYEQYF. The CDR3 DNA reads as TGTGCCAGCAGCAACGTGGGGGCCTACGAGCAGTACTTC.

This rearrangement joins TRBV4-2 to TRBJ1-1; D may be TRBD1 (5 bases). CDR1 and CDR2 (germline): LGHNA, YNFKEQ. V shed 5 bases and J shed 3 bases, with 16 bases lying between them. The CDR3 runs 15 residues. This CDR3 is CASSDLGGDYTEAFF. CDR3 bases: TGTGCCAGCAGCGATCTTGGGGGGGATTACACTGAAGCTTTCTTT.

The chain links TRBV6-7 to TRBJ2-7; D remains unclear. TRBV6-7 is marked as an open reading frame, function uncertain. Between the trimmed V and J ends, which lost 7 bases and 3 bases, there was a span of 4 bases. CDR3 length: 10 amino acids. DNA for the CDR3: TGTGCCAGCACCTGCTACGAGCAGTACTTC. Amino acid sequence: CASTCYEQYF.

V and J are TRBV5-6 and TRBJ1-2; no clear D. Trimming took 4 bases from V and 0 from J, leaving 10 bases between them. CDR1 is SGHDT and CDR2 is YYEEEE in the germline V gene. This CDR3 is 14 amino acids long. The CDR3 loop reads CASSPLGANYGYTF. The CDR3 nucleotides read TGTGCCAGCAGCCCACTAGGAGCTAACTATGGCTACACCTTC.

The chain couples TRBV4-3 to TRBJ1-5; D remains ambiguous. V lost 0 bases to trimming and J lost 5 bases, with 8 bases between them. The CDR3 covers 14 residues. Germline V CDR1 and CDR2: LGHNA, YSLEER. DNA of the CDR3: TGCGCCAGCAGCCAAGATCTAGGTGATCAGCCCCAGCATTTT. It is translated as CASSQDLGDQPQHF.

V usage is TRBV19 and J usage is TRBJ2-1; D is tentatively TRBD1 or TRBD2 (5 bases each). V lost 5 bases and J lost 5, with 16 bases in between. The CDR3 totals 15 residues. Germline lookup yields CDR1 LNHDA and CDR2 SQIVND (reference sequence). The CDR3 nucleotides read TGTGCCAGTAGTGTCGGGACCCTGGGGCACAATGAGCAGTTCTTC. Its translation: CASSVGTLGHNEQFF.

The gene calls are TRBV5-1 and TRBJ2-2, with 8 bases matching TRBD1. Germline lookup yields CDR1 SGHRS and CDR2 YFSETQ. J was trimmed by 5 bases and V by 4 bases; bases with no gene match: 10. This CDR3 has 16 residues. CDR3 sequence: CASSPRTGKGTGELFF. CDR3 DNA: TGCGCCAGCAGCCCACGGACAGGGAAGGGGACCGGGGAGCTGTTTTTT.

The chain joins TRBV4-2 to TRBJ2-4, with D unclear. This CDR3 is 17 amino acids long. Trimming took 0 bases from V and 1 from J, leaving 13 bases between them. CDR1 and CDR2 from the germline V gene are LGHNA and YNFKEQ. CDR3 in amino acids: CASSQDLGKRAKNIQYF. CDR3 sequence (DNA): TGTGCCAGCAGCCAAGATTTGGGGAAGAGGGCCAAAAACATTCAGTACTTC.

This clone was detected a few times. The CDR3, as DNA: TGCGCCAGCAGCTTGGGTCCAGACAGGGGATCGTCTCAGCCCCAGCATTTT. Amino acid sequence: CASSLGPDRGSSQPQHF. This chain connects TRBV5-1 to TRBJ1-5; 8 bases fit TRBD1. CDR1 is SGHRS, CDR2 YFSETQ, per germline. The CDR3 is 17 amino acids. V lost 0 bases to trimming and J lost 6 bases; unmatched junction nucleotides: 11.

The chain has TRBV3-1 (or the pseudogene TRBV3-2) and TRBJ2-3, with D possibly being TRBD1 or TRBD2 (6 bases each). Germline loops: CDR1 LGHDT, CDR2 YNNKEL (reference sequence). The CDR3 spans 18 residues. The V gene lost 5 bases and the J gene lost 4 bases, with 25 bases spanning the gap. This CDR3 reads CASSSQSGGPHSPDTQYF. The CDR3 nucleotides are TGTGCCAGCAGCAGCCAGTCCGGGGGCCCTCACTCCCCAGATACGCAGTATTTT.

J is TRBJ1-5 and V is TRBV10-1; D is uncertain. The V and J ends lost 7 bases and 0 bases respectively, with 16 bases between them. Germline V CDR1 and CDR2: WNHNN, SYGVQD (reference sequence). The CDR3 length is 16 residues. CDR3 residues: CASNETGHLSNQPQHF. The CDR3, as DNA: TGCGCCAGCAACGAAACGGGTCACCTTAGCAATCAGCCCCAGCATTTT.

In this sample, this clone turned up a few times. V and J are TRBV5-1 and TRBJ1-3; D gene uncertain. CDR3 length equals 15 residues. V was cut by 1 base and J by 1 base, with 9 bases left in between. CDR1 and CDR2 (germline): SGHRS, YFSETQ. CDR3 region: CASSLTSVSGNTIYF. In DNA, the CDR3 is TGCGCCAGCAGCTTGACATCCGTGTCTGGAAACACCATATATTTT.

This clone was recorded once. The rearrangement links TRBV19 to TRBJ1-1; D remains ambiguous. Germline values: CDR1 LNHDA, CDR2 SQIVND (reference sequence). The V end lost 9 bases, the J end lost 1 base, and 24 bases lay between the germline ends. The CDR3 is 17 amino acids. Written as DNA, the CDR3 is TGTGCCAGCACTCTAATTCGGTCACCACACACGAACACTGAAGCTTTCTTT. It specifies CASTLIRSPHTNTEAFF. Filled out from reference TRBV19 and TRBJ1-1, the complete variable domain reads DGGITQSPKYLFRKEGQNVTLSCEQNLNHDAMYWYRQDPGQGLRLIYYSQIVNDFQKGDIAEGYSVSREKKESFPLTVTSAQKNPTAFYLCASTLIRSPHTNTEAFFGQGTRLTVV.

The gene calls are TRBV4-1 and TRBJ1-5; D possibly corresponds to TRBD1 (5 bases). Germline V CDR1 and CDR2: MGHRA, YSYEKL. The CDR3 sequence is 15 residues long. Deletions cut 1 base from V and 7 bases from J, with 14 bases between. CDR3 coding DNA: TGCGCCAGCAGCCAAGCTCTGGGGCTCGGGCAGCCCCAGCATTTT. Residues: CASSQALGLGQPQHF.

This clone was seen only a few times. The J gene is TRBJ2-6, the V gene TRBV7-6; possibly TRBD1 for D (6 bases). V shed 5 bases and J shed 2 bases, with 19 bases lying between them. Per germline, CDR1 SGHVS and CDR2 FNYEAQ. CDR3 length equals 18 residues. DNA of the CDR3: TGTGCCAGCAGCCCGGGGACACGGACCACCGCTGGGGCCAACGTCCTGACTTTC. This gives the protein CASSPGTRTTAGANVLTF.

This chain joins TRBV13 and TRBJ2-6; D gene ambiguous. V was clipped by 1 base and J by 1 base, with 11 bases between them. Germline CDR1 reads PRHDT; CDR2 reads FYEKMQ (reference sequence). The CDR3 is 17 residues long. CDR3 nucleotide sequence: TGTGCCAGCAGCTTAGACCCCAGCCTTTCTGGGGCCAACGTCCTGACTTTC. It yields the protein CASSLDPSLSGANVLTF.

The V gene is TRBV24-1, the J gene TRBJ2-1; 11 bases fit TRBD1. The CDR3 has 17 amino acids. In germline, CDR1 is KGHDR, CDR2 SFDVKD. V trimming: 4 bases; J trimming: 8 bases; junction bases outside the gene matches: 12. The CDR3 nucleotides are TGTGCCACCAGTGACAGCACCGGGACAGGGGGGACTCATGAGCAGTTCTTC. Amino acid sequence: CATSDSTGTGGTHEQFF.

This sequence joins TRBV4-3 and TRBJ1-6; no clear D. CDR1 and CDR2 from the germline V gene are LGHNA and YSLEER. V lost 0 bases to trimming and J lost 7 bases, with 16 bases between them. The CDR3 has 17 residues. This CDR3 is CASSQDPRHSLNSPLHF. The DNA for the CDR3 is TGCGCCAGCAGCCAAGATCCCCGTCACAGTTTGAATTCACCCCTCCACTTT.

The chain has TRBV7-8 and TRBJ2-5; a possible D gene is TRBD1 (7 bases). This CDR3 has 15 amino acids. V dropped 4 bases and J dropped 5 bases, with 17 bases sitting between them. Germline V gives CDR1 SGHVS, CDR2 FQNEAQ. The CDR3: CASSYGQAGRETQYF. Here the CDR3 DNA reads TGTGCCAGCAGCTACGGACAGGCGGGACGGGAGACCCAGTACTTC.